A single sample is the source of the 8 T cell receptor beta chains below, sequenced in a study of T cell responses to AZD1222 COVID-19 vaccine. TCRdb's table, derived via immunoSEQ multiplex PCR, lists solely in-frame clones and lacks some. The data contain some 120,000 clones, about 86% of them singletons. Material: peripheral blood, obtained on day 0 of AZD1222 vaccination. Receptors were obtained from an adult in good health.

This chain links TRBV27 with TRBJ2-5; 12 positions match TRBD1. The CDR3 spans 15 residues. V dropped 5 bases and J dropped 6; count of bases not matched to a gene: 7. From germline, CDR1 is MNHEY and CDR2 SMNVEV (reference sequence). CDR3 nucleotides: TGTGCCAGCAGTCTCCTCGGGACAGGGGGCAAGACCCAGTACTTC. The encoded protein is CASSLLGTGGKTQYF.

The chain carries TRBV7-2 and TRBJ2-1; 9 nucleotides align to TRBD1. The CDR3 length is 15 residues. J was trimmed by 9 bases and V by 1 base; bases with no gene match: 7. The germline gives CDR1 SGHTA, CDR2 FQGNSA. The CDR3 DNA sequence: TGTGCCAGCAGCTTAGGGGACAGGGTAGCCGTTGAGCAGTTCTTC. Its translation is CASSLGDRVAVEQFF.

V gene TRBV19 combines with J gene TRBJ1-6; maybe TRBD1 (5 bases). Germline V lookup: CDR1 LNHDA, CDR2 SQIVND (reference sequence). This CDR3 is 15 amino acids long. Trimming cost V 9 bases and J 6 bases, with 18 bases left between them. CDR3 nucleotides: TGTGCCAGCAGCCGACAGATAAGGTCTAATTCACCCCTCCACTTT. As protein: CASSRQIRSNSPLHF. The full variable domain, with the rest looked up from reference TRBV19 and TRBJ1-6, is DGGITQSPKYLFRKEGQNVTLSCEQNLNHDAMYWYRQDPGQGLRLIYYSQIVNDFQKGDIAEGYSVSREKKESFPLTVTSAQKNPTAFYLCASSRQIRSNSPLHFGNGTRLTVT.

V gene TRBV28 combines with J gene TRBJ2-2; D might be TRBD1 (5 bases). Trimming shortened V by 1 base and J by 2 bases, and 11 bases separated the two germline ends. Germline CDR1 reads MDHEN; CDR2 reads SYDVKM. The CDR3 has 16 amino acids. CDR3 protein: CASSLSQGLNTGELFF. The DNA for the CDR3 is TGTGCCAGCAGTTTATCTCAGGGCCTCAACACCGGGGAGCTGTTTTTT.

This rearrangement joins TRBV10-3 to TRBJ2-1; D ambiguous. Germline V gene data show CDR1 as ENHRY and CDR2 as SYGVKD. Deletions cut 0 bases from V and 9 bases from J, with 18 bases between. This CDR3 has 16 residues. CDR3 sequence (DNA): TGTGCCATCAGTGAGTCGCTCGCCCGCATATCCGGTGAGCAGTTCTTC. It translates to CAISESLARISGEQFF.

V and J are TRBV24-1 and TRBJ1-5; D gene uncertain. CDR1 KGHDR and CDR2 SFDVKD come from the germline V gene. With 2 bases removed from V and 5 bases from J, the gap between germline ends came to 15 bases. The CDR3 is made up of 16 amino acids. CDR3 loop: CATSDSGRSRYQPQHF. The CDR3 DNA follows: TGTGCCACCAGTGATTCAGGCAGATCGCGCTATCAGCCCCAGCATTTT.

The gene calls are TRBV9 and TRBJ2-2, with D possibly called TRBD1 or TRBD2 (5 bases each). V dropped 5 bases and J dropped 6 bases, with 20 bases sitting between them. This CDR3 region has 16 residues. Germline CDR1 is SGDLS and CDR2 is YYNGEE. The CDR3 protein is CASRPYPGTSAGELFF. Here the CDR3 DNA reads TGTGCCAGCAGACCTTATCCCGGGACGAGCGCCGGGGAGCTGTTTTTT.

This sequence joins TRBV3-1 (or the pseudogene TRBV3-2) and TRBJ2-5; perhaps D is TRBD1 or TRBD2 (5 bases each). Trimming took off 4 bases at V and 4 bases at J, with 16 bases between the two ends. The germline V gene encodes CDR1 LGHDT and CDR2 YNNKEL (reference sequence). The length of the CDR3 is 15 residues. The CDR3 sequence: CASSPSGGGGETQYF. CDR3 bases: TGTGCCAGCAGCCCATCCGGCGGTGGGGGAGAGACCCAGTACTTC.